The 2 T cell receptor beta chains in this list originate from one sample, sequenced in a study of molecular identifiers for immune sequencing clone quantification. TCRdb re-analysed the PCR reads in MiXCR, keeping a single row per CDR3 protein. This table has around 480,000 distinct CDR3 sequences, around 23% appearing once. The sample was naive CD8+ T cells from blood, with Jurkat cell RNA spiked in. Subset: FACS-sorted CD8+CD4-CCR7+CD45RA+ naive T cells. These receptors came from a human donor in good health. Some libraries in this study had Jurkat cell RNA spiked in.

This clonotype has only a few counts. V usage is TRBV19 and J usage is TRBJ2-7, with TRBD1 matching over 10 bases. V dropped 6 bases and J dropped 2; count of bases not matched to a gene: 7. The germline V gene encodes CDR1 LNHDA and CDR2 SQIVND (reference sequence). The CDR3 is 15 amino acids. As DNA, the CDR3 is TGTGCCAGTAGATTCTCAGGACAGGGGGCCTACGAGCAGTACTTC. This codes for CASRFSGQGAYEQYF.

The table lists this clonotype with many counts. This chain links TRBV5-6 with TRBJ1-3; TRBD1 is a possible D gene (5 bases). Trimming removed 2 bases from V and 9 bases from J, with 21 bases in between. This CDR3 is built from 16 residues. CDR1 SGHDT and CDR2 YYEEEE come from the germline V gene. CDR3 sequence: CASSFGGGTYSFTIYF. The CDR3, as DNA: TGTGCCAGCAGCTTTGGCGGGGGGACCTACTCTTTCACCATATATTTT.